This is a list of T cell receptor beta chains from one sample in a study of metastatic and nonmetastatic thyroid tumors. TCRdb reassembled clones from the PCR reads with MiXCR. The table includes approximately 8,400 clones, 44% detected once. Source material: tumor tissue. Receptors originate from a male donor with papillary thyroid cancer or a benign thyroid nodule (not recorded which). Some clones in this sample may be carry-over from other donors' samples. Each CDR3 is given with its conserved first and last residue. A D gene is named only where the DNA matches it firmly. Clone size is given for some rows only: seen once, a few or many times, or a class if the clone is expanded.

J,V,size,D,DNA,CDR3
TRBJ2-7,TRBV15,hyperexpanded,TRBD2,TGTGCCACCAGCAGAGAGGGGGGGGAACAGCAGTACTTC,CATSREGGEQQYF
TRBJ2-5,TRBV20-1,medium-sized,NA,TGCAGTGCTAGGAGCGGGACACAACAAGAGACCCAGTACTTC,CSARSGTQQETQYF
TRBJ2-2,TRBV7-3,once,NA,TGTGCCAGCAGCCCCAACCCGGGACGGAGCATTAACACCGTGGAGCTGTTTTTT,CASSPNPGRSINTVELFF
TRBJ2-7,TRBV6-2/TRBV6-3,NA,TRBD2,TGTGCCAGCAGTTATCCCGGGACTAGCGGGGGCGAGCAGTACTTC,CASSYPGTSGGEQYF
TRBJ2-3,TRBV2,NA,NA,TGTGCCAGCAGTCTGGACTACACAGATACGCAGTATTTT,CASSLDYTDTQYF
TRBJ1-2,TRBV5-1,once,NA,TGCGCCAGCAGCTCTCCAGGGCGGGGCTACACCTTC,CASSSPGRGYTF
TRBJ2-7,TRBV6-1,NA,NA,TGTGCCAGCAGTGACCCGGTCGGGGGATACGAGCAGTACTTC,CASSDPVGGYEQYF
TRBJ2-7,TRBV28,few,NA,TGTGCCAGCAGTTTACCCGCGGGACAGAGCTCCTACGAGCAGTACTTC,CASSLPAGQSSYEQYF
TRBJ2-5,TRBV25-1,NA,NA,TGTGCCAGCTCGTGGGGGGGCGGAGAGACCCAGTACTTC,CASSWGGGETQYF
TRBJ2-1,TRBV6-2/TRBV6-3,few,NA,TGTGCCAGCGGCTACGTAAATGAGCATTTCTTC,CASGYVNEHFF
TRBJ2-5,TRBV12-3/TRBV12-4,few,NA,TGTGCCAGCAGTTTAGAGCTCCGAGAGACCCAGTACTTC,CASSLELRETQYF
TRBJ1-3,TRBV30,many,NA,TGTGCCTGGAGAAAAGGCCTCTTCTCTGGAAACACCATATATTTT,CAWRKGLFSGNTIYF
TRBJ1-2,TRBV6-1,NA,NA,TGTGCCAGCAGCCTGCGGCGGGGGGAGAGCTATGGCTACACCTTC,CASSLRRGESYGYTF
TRBJ2-7,TRBV6-1,NA,TRBD2,TGTGCCAGCACTCCTAGCGGGCTGGTGGGAGAGCAGTACTTC,CASTPSGLVGEQYF
TRBJ2-1,TRBV18,NA,TRBD2,TGTGCCAGCTCACCAGCTAGCGGTTCGCCGGGCGATGAGCAGTTCTTC,CASSPASGSPGDEQFF
TRBJ2-7,TRBV13,medium-sized,NA,TGTGCCAGCAGCTTAGGTGGCCAGCTTTTTTACGAGCAGTACTTC,CASSLGGQLFYEQYF
TRBJ2-7,TRBV7-2,NA,NA,TGTGCCAGCAGCTTAGCTGGTAGGAGTATTGGAGTCAGAACCTACGAGCAGTACTTC,CASSLAGRSIGVRTYEQYF
TRBJ1-2,TRBV7-2,NA,NA,TGTGCCAGCAGCTTAGGGCCCGGGACACAACTCAACTATGGCTACACCTTC,CASSLGPGTQLNYGYTF
TRBJ2-1,TRBV10-3,medium-sized,NA,TGTGCCATCAGTGGCGGACTCGACTACAATGAGCAGTTCTTC,CAISGGLDYNEQFF
TRBJ2-1,TRBV6-5,NA,NA,TGTGCCAGCAGTTACTCGAGCACCAACAATGAGCAGTTCTTC,CASSYSSTNNEQFF
TRBJ1-2,TRBV6-1,NA,NA,TGTGCCAGCAGTGAAGGGGTAGGGAGGGACTATGGCTACACCTTC,CASSEGVGRDYGYTF
TRBJ2-7,TRBV2,few,TRBD2,TGTGCCAGCAGGAGACTAGCGGGGTTTTACGAGCAGTACTTC,CASRRLAGFYEQYF
TRBJ1-5,TRBV20-1,large,NA,TGCAGTGCTAGCAGCCCGACAATTTATAGCAATCAGCCCCAGCATTTT,CSASSPTIYSNQPQHF
TRBJ1-1,TRBV20-1,medium-sized,NA,TGCAGTGCTAGAGAGGGGAGAAGGGAGAACACTGAAGCTTTCTTT,CSAREGRRENTEAFF
TRBJ2-7,TRBV7-2,NA,NA,TGTGCCAGCAGCCCCCGACACGGCTCCTACGAGCAGTACTTC,CASSPRHGSYEQYF
TRBJ2-5,TRBV11-2,NA,NA,TGTGCCAGCAGCTCAATGGAGACCCAGTACTTC,CASSSMETQYF
TRBJ2-7,TRBV10-2,few,TRBD1,TGCGCCAGCAGTGATATGGGGGACAGGGGCCACTCCTACGAGCAGTACTTC,CASSDMGDRGHSYEQYF
TRBJ2-3,TRBV2,NA,NA,TGTGCCAGTGATCGGAACATGGGGACAGATACGCAGTATTTT,CASDRNMGTDTQYF
TRBJ1-2,TRBV19,medium-sized,TRBD1,TGTGCCAGTAGTATACTCTATCCGGGACAGGCAAACGGGGGCTACACCTTC,CASSILYPGQANGGYTF
TRBJ1-1,TRBV20-1,NA,NA,TGCAGTGCTCGGGTGGCAGTGAGGGACACTGAAGCTTTCTTT,CSARVAVRDTEAFF
TRBJ2-5,TRBV28,few,NA,TGTGCCAGCAGTTCTCGGGGACGCCAAGAGACCCAGTACTTC,CASSSRGRQETQYF
TRBJ1-2,TRBV6-4,NA,TRBD1,TGTGCCATTCTCGACAGGGTAAACTATGGCTACACCTTC,CAILDRVNYGYTF
TRBJ2-7,TRBV11-2,NA,TRBD2,TGTGCCAGCAGCGCCCTCGTGGGAGGGGTCTACGAGCAGTACTTC,CASSALVGGVYEQYF
TRBJ2-7,TRBV12-3/TRBV12-4,NA,TRBD1,TGTGCCAGCAGTTCGAGACAGGGGGTGATGTACTTC,CASSSRQGVMYF
TRBJ2-7,TRBV5-1,NA,NA,TGCGCCAGCAGCAGGGGCAGAAACCAATACGAGCAGTACTTC,CASSRGRNQYEQYF
TRBJ1-1,TRBV5-1,once,NA,TGCCCCAGCATCGGAGAGAACATTGAAGCTTTCTTT,CPSIGENIEAFF
TRBJ1-5,TRBV6-4,few,NA,TGTGCCAGCAGTCCCCAGGCGGGCGGTTTTAGCAATCAGCCCCAGCATTTT,CASSPQAGGFSNQPQHF
TRBJ1-4,TRBV11-2,NA,NA,TGTGCCAGCAGCTCCTGGTACCCCGCGGCACTGTTTTTT,CASSSWYPAALFF
TRBJ1-5,TRBV10-2,few,NA,TGCGCCAGCACCGAGAAGGGGATTCGCACGGATCAGCCCCAGCATTTT,CASTEKGIRTDQPQHF
TRBJ1-1,TRBV11-2,NA,NA,TGTGCCAGCAGCTTATTCTCAGGGAGAACTGAAGCTTTCTTT,CASSLFSGRTEAFF